The 27 T cell receptor beta chains listed next were all sequenced from one sample in a study of regulatory dendritic cells for organ transplantation. These TCRs' antigens remain unknown. Sorted T cells were CFSE-labeled and cultured 5 days with allogeneic regulatory or mature dendritic cells at 1:10. Assay: immunoSEQ multiplex PCR; the TCRdb copy retains only in-frame clones and omits some. The sample consists of over 10,000 clones, 85% to 90% of them appearing once. Source material: naive CD8+ T cells from blood cultured with regulatory dendritic cells. Subset noted: CD45RA+ naive T cells. These receptor sequences come from a human donor in good health.

The chain employs TRBV2 and TRBJ1-1, with TRBD1 matching over 7 bases. With 3 bases clipped from V and 2 bases from J, the junction kept 3 bases outside the gene matches. CDR3 size: 14 residues. Germline V gene lookup returns CDR1 SNHLY and CDR2 FYNNEI. The CDR3 DNA follows: TGTGCCAGCAGTGACGAGGGGGCAAACACTGAAGCTTTCTTT. This gives the protein CASSDEGANTEAFF.

The V call is TRBV4-3, the J call TRBJ2-2, with 11 bases lining up with TRBD2. The ends lost 4 bases at V and 6 bases at J; junction bases unmatched: 13. The germline V gene has CDR1 LGHNA and CDR2 YSLEER. The CDR3 loop spans 18 amino acids. This CDR3 is CASSPSGGTHVLAGELFF. CDR3 bases: TGCGCCAGCAGCCCTAGCGGGGGGACCCACGTGTTAGCCGGGGAGCTGTTTTTT.

The rearrangement uses TRBV11-3 and TRBJ2-7, with D tentatively TRBD1 (5 bases). Trimming stripped 5 bases from V and 6 bases from J, with 11 bases between. The CDR3 runs to 12 residues. The germline CDR1 and CDR2 sequences are SGHNT and YENEEA. The CDR3 nucleotides read TGTGCCAGCAGCGAACTTGGGGCCGAGCAGTACTTC. Encoded protein: CASSELGAEQYF.

The chain carries TRBV30 and TRBJ2-2; possible D gene TRBD1, 6 bases. V was pared by 2 bases and J by 6 bases, with 19 bases between. CDR1 and CDR2 (germline): GTSNPN, SVGIG (reference sequence). The CDR3 runs 16 residues. In DNA, the CDR3 is TGTGCCTGGAGTATCGGAACAGGGAGTAGTGCCGGGGAGCTGTTTTTT. Protein sequence: CAWSIGTGSSAGELFF.

The rearrangement uses TRBV28 and TRBJ1-4; D is unclear. Trimming removed 3 bases from V and 0 bases from J, with 8 bases in between. The CDR3 is made up of 15 amino acids. Looked up from germline, CDR1 is MDHEN and CDR2 is SYDVKM. The CDR3 here is CASSFVGATNEKLFF. The DNA for the CDR3 is TGTGCCAGCAGTTTCGTCGGGGCAACTAATGAAAAACTGTTTTTT.

The chain carries TRBV18 and TRBJ2-7; D is perhaps TRBD1 (5 bases). CDR1 is KGHSH and CDR2 is LQKENI in the germline V gene. This CDR3 is 14 amino acids long. The V end was cut by 1 base, the J end by 1 base, with 8 bases between. The chain's CDR3 is CASSPQTESYEQYF. The DNA of the CDR3 is TGTGCCAGCTCACCACAGACAGAATCCTACGAGCAGTACTTC.

The rearrangement links TRBV9 to TRBJ1-2; 7 bases are a match to TRBD1. This CDR3 comprises 17 residues. Germline CDR1 and CDR2: SGDLS and YYNGEE. V was pared by 2 bases and J by 8 bases, with 18 bases of the junction left unmatched. CDR3 protein: CASSVGGTGAQRRGYTF. The CDR3 bases are TGTGCCAGCAGCGTTGGCGGCACAGGGGCTCAAAGGAGGGGCTACACCTTC.

The chain is built from TRBV19 and TRBJ1-1; D call uncertain. V lost 7 bases and J lost 3, with 12 bases in between. The CDR3 consists of 13 residues. Germline loops: CDR1 LNHDA, CDR2 SQIVND (reference sequence). CDR3 protein: CASKEDGYTEAFF. The CDR3 DNA follows: TGTGCCAGTAAGGAAGACGGGTACACTGAAGCTTTCTTT.

The chain links TRBV19 to TRBJ2-7; D is unclear. V shed 3 bases and J shed 2 bases, with 14 bases lying between them. From germline, CDR1 is LNHDA and CDR2 SQIVND (reference sequence). The CDR3 spans 15 residues. The CDR3 coding sequence is TGTGCCAGTAGTATGTTTGGCAGCACAGCCTACGAGCAGTACTTC. Translating gives CASSMFGSTAYEQYF.

The chain couples TRBV7-8 to TRBJ2-7; the match to TRBD1 covers 9 bases. The CDR3 consists of 13 residues. J gave up 6 bases and V 0 bases, and 0 bases lay outside the gene matches. In germline, CDR1 is SGHVS, CDR2 FQNEAQ. CDR3 sequence reads: CASSLATGGEQYF. CDR3 nucleotides: TGTGCCAGCAGCTTAGCGACAGGGGGCGAGCAGTACTTC.

The J gene is TRBJ2-7, the V gene TRBV6-5, with D possibly being TRBD1 or TRBD2 (5 bases each). Germline-derived CDR1 and CDR2 are MNHEY and SVGAGI. The V and J ends lost 11 bases and 5 bases respectively, with 13 bases between them. The CDR3 has 11 residues. Here the CDR3 reads CASGPVDEQYF. In nucleotides, the CDR3 is TGTGCCTCGGGGCCCGTTGACGAGCAGTACTTC.

The CDR3 is CASSISPGGYNEQFF. In DNA, the CDR3 is TGTGCCAGTAGTATAAGTCCGGGGGGCTACAATGAGCAGTTCTTC. The chain couples TRBV19 to TRBJ2-1, with 7 bases fitting TRBD2. The CDR3 consists of 15 residues. Germline assignment: CDR1 LNHDA and CDR2 SQIVND (reference sequence). With V trimmed by 2 bases and J by 3 bases, 4 bases remained unmatched.

The rearrangement links TRBV5-4 to TRBJ2-7; D remains ambiguous. From germline, CDR1 is SGHNT and CDR2 YYREEE (reference sequence). The CDR3 loop spans 10 amino acids. Trimming shortened V by 4 bases and J by 3 bases, and 2 bases separated the two germline ends. The CDR3 loop reads CASSIYEQYF. Here the CDR3 DNA reads TGTGCCAGCAGCATCTACGAGCAGTACTTC. The full variable domain, completed using reference TRBV5-4 and TRBJ2-7, is ETGVTQSPTHLIKTRGQQVTLRCSSQSGHNTVSWYQQALGQGPQFIFQYYREEENGRGNFPPRFSGLQFPNYSSELNVNALELDDSALYLCASSIYEQYFGPGTRLTVT.

This clone turned up a few times. The V gene is TRBV7-3, the J gene TRBJ1-1; TRBD1 might be the D (5 bases). Germline CDR1 and CDR2: SGHTA and FQGTGA. The CDR3 length is 15 residues. Deletions cut 3 bases from V and 1 base from J, with 12 bases between. This chain's CDR3 is CASSFFGGANTEAFF. In DNA, the CDR3 is TGTGCCAGCAGCTTTTTTGGAGGGGCGAACACTGAAGCTTTCTTT. Drawing the rest from reference TRBV7-3 and TRBJ1-1, the complete variable domain is GAGVSQTPSNKVTEKGKYVELRCDPISGHTALYWYRQSLGQGPEFLIYFQGTGAADDSGLPNDRFFAVRPEGSVSTLKIQRTERGDSAVYLCASSFFGGANTEAFFGQGTRLTVV.

The chain recombines TRBV9 with TRBJ2-3, with D perhaps matching TRBD1 (5 bases). This CDR3 has 14 amino acids. CDR1 and CDR2 (germline): SGDLS, YYNGEE. V was shortened by 3 bases and J by 5 bases, with 13 bases between the two germline ends. The CDR3 coding sequence is TGTGCCAGCAGCGATGGGGCGTCGGAAGATACGCAGTATTTT. This translates into CASSDGASEDTQYF.

The chain has TRBV5-8 and TRBJ2-7; 12 bases fit TRBD1. Per the germline V gene, CDR1 is SGHTS and CDR2 is YDEGEE. The CDR3 is 15 residues long. Trimming took 1 base from V and 5 from J; bases not matched to a gene: 4. CDR3 in DNA: TGTGCCAGCAGCTTGCTGGGACAGGGGGCAGACGAGCAGTACTTC. This sequence encodes CASSLLGQGADEQYF.

V gene TRBV9 combines with J gene TRBJ2-1; no clear D. Germline V gene lookup returns CDR1 SGDLS and CDR2 YYNGEE. The CDR3 has 14 residues. The V and J ends lost 0 bases and 7 bases respectively, with 11 bases between them. The CDR3 loop reads CASSVGMGWNEQFF. CDR3 coding DNA: TGTGCCAGCAGCGTAGGGATGGGGTGGAATGAGCAGTTCTTC.

V and J are TRBV6-1 and TRBJ1-3; D gene uncertain. Trimming removed 6 bases at V and 3 bases at J, with 12 bases between. The germline V gene encodes CDR1 MNHNS and CDR2 SASEGT. The CDR3 is 14 residues long. In nucleotides, the CDR3 is TGTGCCAGCAGGGATAGGACCTTTGGAAACACCATATATTTT. This gives the protein CASRDRTFGNTIYF.

V is TRBV6-5 and J is TRBJ1-6, with unresolved D. V was pared by 7 bases and J by 4 bases, with 14 bases between. There are 15 residues in the CDR3. Germline V gene data show CDR1 as MNHEY and CDR2 as SVGAGI. Here the CDR3 DNA reads TGTGCCAGCAAAGTTACGGCCGGATATAATTCACCCCTCCACTTT. Its protein is CASKVTAGYNSPLHF.

This clone showed up just a few times. The CDR3 nucleotides read TGTGCCAGTAGAGCGCCGACAGTCAACACTGAAGCTTTCTTT. It codes for CASRAPTVNTEAFF. This chain uses TRBV19 with TRBJ1-1, with D perhaps matching TRBD1 (5 bases). There are 14 residues in the CDR3. The V end lost 6 bases, the J end lost 2 bases, and 13 bases lay between the germline ends. The germline CDR1 and CDR2 sequences are LNHDA and SQIVND (reference sequence).

J is TRBJ2-7 and V is TRBV27; a weak D match, TRBD1 (6 bases). V lost 6 bases to trimming and J lost 2 bases, with 17 bases between them. The CDR3 spans 15 residues. Per the germline V gene, CDR1 is MNHEY and CDR2 is SMNVEV (reference sequence). CDR3: CASSLSGTPPYEQYF. The CDR3 DNA reads as TGTGCCAGCAGCCTATCCGGGACACCACCCTACGAGCAGTACTTC.

The chain is built from TRBV4-3 and TRBJ2-7; TRBD1 matches 10 bases. Germline-derived CDR1 and CDR2 are LGHNA and YSLEER. The CDR3 has 14 amino acids. The V gene end was trimmed by 4 bases and the J gene end by 7 bases; junction bases not matched to a gene: 7. The CDR3 DNA follows: TGCGCCAGCAGCCCAGGGACAGGGGAGTTGGAGCAGTACTTC. Protein: CASSPGTGELEQYF.

The chain uses TRBV7-9 and TRBJ2-1, with D possibly being TRBD2 (5 bases). Germline V gives CDR1 SEHNR, CDR2 FQNEAQ (reference sequence). This CDR3 comprises 12 residues. Trimming removed 4 bases from V and 8 bases from J, with 9 bases in between. Written as DNA, the CDR3 is TGTGCCAGCAGCTCGCGGGTGGATGAGCAGTTCTTC. Protein: CASSSRVDEQFF.

V usage is TRBV9 and J usage is TRBJ2-7; possibly TRBD1 for D (6 bases). In germline, CDR1 is SGDLS, CDR2 YYNGEE. This CDR3 comprises 13 residues. Deletions cut 7 bases from V and 0 bases from J, with 11 bases between. The CDR3 loop reads CASSQGPSYEQYF. The CDR3 DNA follows: TGTGCCAGCTCCCAGGGGCCCTCCTACGAGCAGTACTTC.

V is TRBV11-2 and J is TRBJ2-1, with D tentatively TRBD1 or TRBD2 (5 bases each). This CDR3 spans 16 amino acids. Looked up from germline, CDR1 is SGHAT and CDR2 is FQNNGV. V shed 4 bases and J shed 0 bases, with 13 bases lying between them. Written as DNA, the CDR3 is TGTGCCAGCAGCTCCTCCGGGACGGACTCCTACAATGAGCAGTTCTTC. Translated: CASSSSGTDSYNEQFF.

The chain combines TRBV27 with TRBJ1-4; no firm D call. Germline-derived CDR1 and CDR2 are MNHEY and SMNVEV (reference sequence). Trimming shortened V by 5 bases and J by 2 bases, and 15 bases separated the two germline ends. The CDR3 is made up of 16 amino acids. Here the CDR3 DNA reads TGTGCCAGCAGTCCCTACAACGTAGCTACTAATGAAAAACTGTTTTTT. It codes for CASSPYNVATNEKLFF.

The rearrangement joins TRBV5-8 to TRBJ2-7; tentatively, D is TRBD1 (5 bases). Trimming left V 0 bases short and J 0 bases short, with 19 bases between. This CDR3 comprises 18 residues. Germline V lookup: CDR1 SGHTS, CDR2 YDEGEE. CDR3 nucleotides: TGTGCCAGCAGCTTGGGGACATTCACCACGTCCATCTCCTACGAGCAGTACTTC. It encodes CASSLGTFTTSISYEQYF. Using reference TRBV5-8 and TRBJ2-7 for the parts outside the CDR3, the full variable domain is EAGVTQSPTHLIKTRGQQATLRCSPISGHTSVYWYQQALGLGLQFLLWYDEGEERNRGNFPPRFSGRQFPNYSSELNVNALELEDSALYLCASSLGTFTTSISYEQYFGPGTRLTVT.